These 30 T cell receptor beta chains were sequenced from one sample in a study of blood T cell repertoires in COVID-19. Here immunoSEQ multiplex PCR was the method, and the copy in TCRdb shows in-frame clones only, minus some. This repertoire shows about 220,000 clones, roughly 88% found once; its top ten account for 9.7%. The sequenced sample was peripheral blood. These receptors all come from a man between 50 and 59 years old with active or convalescent COVID-19.

This chain connects TRBV7-9 to TRBJ1-2; 9 bases line up with TRBD1. CDR3 length: 15 residues. Per germline, CDR1 SEHNR and CDR2 FQNEAQ (reference sequence). V lost 5 bases to trimming and J lost 3 bases; unmatched junction nucleotides: 7. For the CDR3, the DNA is TGTGCCAGCAGCACCCGGGACAGGGAGGACTATGGCTACACCTTC. It yields the protein CASSTRDREDYGYTF.

This sequence joins TRBV2 and TRBJ2-3, with TRBD2 as a possible D gene (7 bases). V lost 3 bases to trimming and J lost 1 base, with 23 bases between them. Germline loops: CDR1 SNHLY, CDR2 FYNNEI. The CDR3 totals 19 residues. CDR3 DNA sequence: TGTGCCAGCAGTGATGAGGTGGGGGGGCCCGCGTCGGGCACAGATACGCAGTATTTT. It is translated as CASSDEVGGPASGTDTQYF.

The CDR3 sequence is CASSFYRADTGELFF. CDR3 nucleotides: TGTGCCAGCAGCTTTTACAGGGCGGACACCGGGGAGCTGTTTTTT. The V gene is TRBV7-2, the J gene TRBJ2-2; tentatively, D is TRBD1 (6 bases). The CDR3 covers 15 residues. Germline CDR1 and CDR2: SGHTA and FQGNSA. The ends were cut back, 3 bases at V and 3 bases at J, with 11 bases in the middle.

The rearrangement uses TRBV28 and TRBJ2-1, with 8 bases that match TRBD2. Germline V CDR1 and CDR2: MDHEN, SYDVKM. V lost 6 bases to trimming and J lost 9 bases; unmatched junction nucleotides: 7. CDR3 size: 13 residues. CDR3 amino acids: CASRVGLAGEQFF. The CDR3 DNA reads TGTGCCAGCAGAGTCGGACTAGCAGGTGAGCAGTTCTTC.

The chain carries TRBV7-9 and TRBJ2-5; the D gene is possibly TRBD1 (6 bases). CDR1 is SEHNR, CDR2 FQNEAQ, per germline (reference sequence). The CDR3 consists of 12 residues. V was pared by 4 bases and J by 9 bases, with 12 bases between. The DNA for the CDR3 is TGTGCCAGCAGCTCGGGACACCTCCCCCAGTACTTC. This codes for CASSSGHLPQYF.

J is TRBJ1-3 and V is TRBV7-6; 11 bases agree with TRBD1. V gave up 2 bases and J gave up 3 bases; unmatched junction bases: 6. Germline-derived CDR1 and CDR2 are SGHVS and FNYEAQ. The CDR3 sequence is 17 residues long. CDR3 sequence (DNA): TGTGCCAGCAGCTTAAGGATGGACAGGGGGCTTGGAAACACCATATATTTT. It is translated as CASSLRMDRGLGNTIYF.

V usage is TRBV6-5 and J usage is TRBJ1-4; D gene uncertain. CDR1 and CDR2 (germline): MNHEY, SVGAGI. Trimming took 7 bases from V and 0 from J, leaving 9 bases between them. The CDR3 loop spans 14 amino acids. The CDR3 DNA reads TGTGCCAGCAAAATAAGCGCAACTAATGAAAAACTGTTTTTT. This gives the protein CASKISATNEKLFF.

The chain uses TRBV9 and TRBJ1-1; D may be TRBD1 (5 bases). Trimming stripped 0 bases from V and 1 base from J, with 25 bases between. The CDR3 sequence is 20 residues long. Germline V CDR1 and CDR2: SGDLS, YYNGEE. CDR3 region: CASSVAPEGLVATKNTEAFF. The CDR3 region has the DNA TGTGCCAGCAGCGTAGCCCCGGAGGGGCTAGTGGCAACTAAGAACACTGAAGCTTTCTTT. Full variable domain (rest looked up from reference TRBV9 and TRBJ1-1): DSGVTQTPKHLITATGQRVTLRCSPRSGDLSVYWYQQSLDQGLQFLIQYYNGEERAKGNILERFSAQQFPDLHSELNLSSLELGDSALYFCASSVAPEGLVATKNTEAFFGQGTRLTVV.

The chain recombines TRBV3-1 (or the pseudogene TRBV3-2) with TRBJ1-6; D is undetermined. Looked up from germline, CDR1 is LGHDT and CDR2 is YNNKEL (reference sequence). Trimming removed 1 base at V and 13 bases at J, with 11 bases between. The CDR3 sequence is 13 residues long. CDR3 in amino acids: CASSQGRASPLHF. In nucleotides, the CDR3 is TGTGCCAGCAGCCAAGGGCGGGCCAGCCCCCTCCACTTT.

CDR3 sequence reads: CAWSARGRGSYNEQFF. As DNA, the CDR3 is TGTGCCTGGAGTGCTCGCGGGAGAGGGTCCTACAATGAGCAGTTCTTC. This chain connects TRBV30 to TRBJ2-1; 7 nucleotides line up with TRBD2. Trimming removed 1 base from V and 1 base from J; junction bases left unmatched: 7. The CDR3 is 16 residues long. Germline values: CDR1 GTSNPN, CDR2 SVGIG (reference sequence). The variable domain in full, completed from reference TRBV30 and TRBJ2-1, reads SQTIHQWPATLVQPVGSPLSLECTVEGTSNPNLYWYRQAAGRGLQLLFYSVGIGQISSEVPQNLSASRPQDRQFILSSKKLLLSDSGFYLCAWSARGRGSYNEQFFGPGTRLTVL.

The gene calls are TRBV18 and TRBJ2-4, with D uncertain. This CDR3 has 12 residues. Trimming stripped 3 bases from V and 3 bases from J, with 3 bases between. CDR1 is KGHSH and CDR2 is LQKENI in the germline V gene. CDR3 sequence: CASSPSKNIQYF. CDR3 sequence (DNA): TGTGCCAGCTCACCGAGCAAAAACATTCAGTACTTC.

The chain couples TRBV5-6 to TRBJ1-5, with TRBD1 matching over 7 bases. This CDR3 has 14 amino acids. Germline values: CDR1 SGHDT, CDR2 YYEEEE. With 3 bases clipped from V and 7 bases from J, the junction kept 7 bases outside the gene matches. The CDR3 is CASSSRTGYQPQHF. DNA for the CDR3: TGTGCCAGCAGCTCTAGGACAGGATACCAGCCCCAGCATTTT.

The genes are TRBV6-1 and TRBJ1-2, with 9 bases identical to TRBD1. Germline V gene sequence: CDR1 MNHNS, CDR2 SASEGT. The CDR3 has 14 residues. V was pared by 5 bases and J by 8 bases, with 9 bases of the junction left unmatched. CDR3 region: CASSLDRGLGGYTF. The CDR3 DNA is TGTGCCAGCAGTTTGGACAGGGGTTTAGGAGGCTACACCTTC.

V is TRBV5-1 and J is TRBJ1-4, with D perhaps matching TRBD1 (5 bases). Deletions cut 8 bases from V and 0 bases from J, with 17 bases between. The CDR3 is 16 amino acids. Germline V gives CDR1 SGHRS, CDR2 YFSETQ. As DNA, the CDR3 is TGCGCCAGTACCCGGGGGGGTGTGACAACTAATGAAAAACTGTTTTTT. Its protein product is CASTRGGVTTNEKLFF. Full variable domain (missing parts from reference TRBV5-1 and TRBJ1-4): KAGVTQTPRYLIKTRGQQVTLSCSPISGHRSVSWYQQTPGQGLQFLFEYFSETQRNKGNFPGRFSGRQFSNSRSEMNVSTLELGDSALYLCASTRGGVTTNEKLFFGSGTQLSVL.

For this clone: Being one base from a much bigger clone, this may be a read error. This chain uses TRBV5-4 with TRBJ2-3; 10 positions match TRBD2. Per the germline V gene, CDR1 is SGHNT and CDR2 is YYREEE (reference sequence). The V gene end was trimmed by 3 bases and the J gene end by 1 base; junction bases not matched to a gene: 2. CDR3 size: 15 residues. The CDR3 protein is CASSSLAGGTDTQYF. CDR3 coding DNA: TGTGCCAGCAGCTCCCTAGCGGGAGGCACAGATACGCAGTATTTT.

CDR3 coding DNA: TGTGCCAGCAGCAAACCCCCAAAGGGGTCACCCCTCCACTTT. Translating it yields CASSKPPKGSPLHF. This sequence joins TRBV21-1 and TRBJ1-6; the D segment call TRBD1 is taken from the table without a DNA check. TRBV21-1 is a listed pseudogene. The CDR3 runs 14 residues.

This CDR3 is CASSYGGTGRSYEQYF. The CDR3 DNA reads TGTGCCAGCAGTTACGGGGGGACAGGGAGATCCTACGAGCAGTACTTC. This chain uses TRBV6-2 or TRBV6-3 with TRBJ2-7; the match to TRBD1 covers 9 bases. The ends lost 2 bases at V and 1 base at J; junction bases unmatched: 6. Looked up from germline, CDR1 is MNHEY and CDR2 is SVGEGT. This CDR3 has 16 residues.

This rearrangement joins TRBV10-3 to TRBJ2-7, with D perhaps matching TRBD1 (5 bases). CDR1 and CDR2 from the germline V gene are ENHRY and SYGVKD. V was clipped by 2 bases and J by 0 bases, with 8 bases between them. The CDR3 loop spans 14 amino acids. The chain's CDR3 is CAISELGVSYEQYF. The CDR3 DNA follows: TGTGCCATCAGTGAGCTAGGGGTCTCCTACGAGCAGTACTTC.

The chain joins TRBV19 to TRBJ1-1; possible D gene TRBD1, 5 bases. The CDR3 consists of 13 residues. V was trimmed by 5 bases and J by 6 bases, leaving 13 bases between them. CDR1 is LNHDA and CDR2 is SQIVND in the germline V gene (reference sequence). This CDR3 reads CASSAGGRSEAFF. The CDR3 DNA reads TGTGCCAGTAGTGCGGGGGGACGGTCTGAAGCTTTCTTT. The full variable domain, its missing parts supplied by reference TRBV19 and TRBJ1-1, is DGGITQSPKYLFRKEGQNVTLSCEQNLNHDAMYWYRQDPGQGLRLIYYSQIVNDFQKGDIAEGYSVSREKKESFPLTVTSAQKNPTAFYLCASSAGGRSEAFFGQGTRLTVV.

The rearrangement joins TRBV4-1 to TRBJ1-5, with 8 bases that match TRBD1. The J segment lost 6 bases and the V segment lost 1 base, leaving 5 bases of the junction unmatched. This CDR3 region has 15 residues. Germline-derived CDR1 and CDR2 are MGHRA and YSYEKL. The CDR3, as DNA: TGCGCCAGCAGCCAAGGACAGGGGACGATTCAGCCCCAGCATTTT. Amino acids: CASSQGQGTIQPQHF.

This chain links TRBV28 with TRBJ2-7; tentative D call: TRBD1 (9 bases). The CDR3 sequence is 17 residues long. Per germline, CDR1 MDHEN and CDR2 SYDVKM. V was trimmed by 2 bases and J by 5 bases, leaving 22 bases between them. This chain's CDR3 is CASSLELVAGTGHEQYV. The CDR3 DNA reads TGTGCCAGCAGTTTAGAGTTGGTAGCGGGGACAGGGCACGAGCAGTACGTC.

This clone was seen a few times. This rearrangement joins TRBV28 to TRBJ2-1; TRBD2 might be the D (6 bases). CDR3 length equals 14 residues. Trimming shortened V by 1 base and J by 9 bases, and 13 bases separated the two germline ends. The V gene's germline CDR1 is MDHEN and CDR2 SYDVKM. The CDR3 here is CASSLYREMVEQFF. As DNA, the CDR3 is TGTGCCAGCAGTTTATATCGGGAGATGGTTGAGCAGTTCTTC.

With respect to this clone: It may be a read error: a sequence one base away is much more abundant. The chain links TRBV28 to TRBJ1-1; D might be TRBD1 (6 bases). The CDR3 extends over 13 amino acids. V lost 1 base, J lost 6 bases, and 9 bases lay in between. CDR1 and CDR2 from the germline V gene are MDHEN and SYDVKM. CDR3 DNA: TGTGCCAGCAGTTTATCGGGGGGGCCTGAAGCTTTCTTT. It specifies CASSLSGGPEAFF.

The CDR3 DNA reads as TGCGCCAGCAGCCCCCGACAGGGAGATAATGGCTACACCTTC. It translates to CASSPRQGDNGYTF. The genes are TRBV4-1 and TRBJ1-2; 7 bases align to TRBD1. The J segment lost 6 bases and the V segment lost 4 bases, leaving 8 bases of the junction unmatched. The CDR3 consists of 14 residues. The germline V gene has CDR1 MGHRA and CDR2 YSYEKL.

The chain uses TRBV7-9 and TRBJ2-7; 11 nucleotides match TRBD2. With V trimmed by 2 bases and J by 2 bases, 5 bases remained unmatched. CDR3 size: 16 residues. CDR1 SEHNR and CDR2 FQNEAQ come from the germline V gene (reference sequence). The CDR3 region is CASSLTTSGNAYEQYF. DNA for the CDR3: TGTGCCAGCAGCTTAACGACTAGCGGGAACGCCTACGAGCAGTACTTC. Full variable domain (rest looked up from reference TRBV7-9 and TRBJ2-7): DTGVSQNPRHKITKRGQNVTFRCDPISEHNRLYWYRQTLGQGPEFLTYFQNEAQLEKSRLLSDRFSAERPKGSFSTLEIQRTEQGDSAMYLCASSLTTSGNAYEQYFGPGTRLTVT.

CDR3 coding DNA: TGCGCCAGCAGCCTGAGGCCTACCGAGTCCTACGAGCAGTACTTC. Protein sequence: CASSLRPTESYEQYF. The chain recombines TRBV4-1 with TRBJ2-7, with D hard to call. The ends were cut back, 4 bases at V and 1 base at J, with 14 bases in the middle. The CDR3 spans 15 residues. The germline CDR1 and CDR2 sequences are MGHRA and YSYEKL.

The V gene is TRBV4-1, the J gene TRBJ2-1; weak D call: TRBD2 (6 bases). The CDR3 is made up of 13 amino acids. Germline CDR1 reads MGHRA; CDR2 reads YSYEKL. V lost 4 bases and J lost 6, with 10 bases in between. The CDR3 bases are TGCGCCAGCAGCCCCGGAGGGGCCAATGAGCAGTTCTTC. It translates to CASSPGGANEQFF.

The sample holds one count of this clone. The chain links TRBV25-1 to TRBJ2-7; D may be TRBD2 (6 bases). Between the trimmed V and J ends, which lost 4 bases and 6 bases, there was a span of 7 bases. Germline V gives CDR1 MGHDK, CDR2 SYGVNS. The CDR3 contains 11 residues. The CDR3 is CASSGSGEQYF. The CDR3 nucleotides read TGTGCCAGCAGTGGTAGCGGCGAGCAGTACTTC.

This clone has just a few counts. The genes are TRBV20-1 and TRBJ2-7; possibly TRBD2 for D (5 bases). Germline assignment: CDR1 DFQATT and CDR2 SNEGSKA (reference sequence). V dropped 3 bases and J dropped 5 bases, with 11 bases sitting between them. This CDR3 spans 12 amino acids. This CDR3 reads CSASLGVHEQYV. CDR3 sequence (DNA): TGCAGTGCTAGTCTCGGGGTCCACGAGCAGTACGTC.

The chain recombines TRBV9 with TRBJ1-3; the D is unclear. Trimming shortened V by 0 bases and J by 7 bases, and 8 bases separated the two germline ends. This CDR3 is 13 amino acids long. Per the germline V gene, CDR1 is SGDLS and CDR2 is YYNGEE. CDR3 coding DNA: TGTGCCAGCAGCGTAGGGGCCAGGAACACCATATATTTT. Its translation is CASSVGARNTIYF.